Shown below are 26 T cell receptor beta chains from a single sample sequenced in a study of cytomegalovirus exposure and HLA in healthy donors. The PCR made use of 60 Vbeta and 13 Jbeta primers. Libraries were prepared by immunoSEQ multiplex PCR; TCRdb keeps only in-frame clonotypes and omits some of them. In the table there are around 100,000 clones, about 75% of which are singletons. What was sequenced was PBMCs. The receptors come from a man in his fifties in good health and CMV-seronegative.

The chain uses TRBV15 and TRBJ2-2; 8 positions agree with TRBD2. V was pared by 0 bases and J by 3 bases, with 12 bases of the junction left unmatched. Germline CDR1 reads LNHNV; CDR2 reads YYDKDF (reference sequence). CDR3 size: 19 residues. The CDR3 bases are TGTGCCACCAGCAGAGATCTTCTGGAGATAGCGGGACACACCGGGGAGCTGTTTTTT. It encodes CATSRDLLEIAGHTGELFF. The variable domain in full, with the rest retrieved from reference TRBV15 and TRBJ2-2, is DAMVIQNPRYQVTQFGKPVTLSCSQTLNHNVMYWYQQKSSQAPKLLFHYYDKDFNNEADTPDNFQSRRPNTSFCFLDIRSPGLGDTAMYLCATSRDLLEIAGHTGELFFGEGSRLTVL.

The chain's CDR3 is CASSLGGLGLETQYF. CDR3 sequence (DNA): TGTGCCAGCAGCTTAGGGGGACTAGGATTGGAGACCCAGTACTTC. The V call is TRBV11-1, the J call TRBJ2-5; 8 nucleotides line up with TRBD2. J lost 5 bases, V lost 1 base, and 6 bases had no gene match. This CDR3 is built from 15 residues. CDR1 is SGHAT and CDR2 is FQDESV in the germline V gene (reference sequence).

The rearrangement uses TRBV11-2 and TRBJ2-2; the match to TRBD2 covers 8 bases. This CDR3 is 16 amino acids long. Germline CDR1 and CDR2: SGHAT and FQNNGV. The V segment lost 3 bases and the J segment 4 bases; nucleotides outside the gene matches: 7. CDR3: CASSFVTSVFTGELFF. The CDR3 DNA reads TGTGCCAGCAGCTTCGTGACTAGCGTCTTCACCGGGGAGCTGTTTTTT.

This clone has just a few counts. The V call is TRBV2, the J call TRBJ1-1; D gene uncertain. The CDR3 totals 16 residues. V dropped 7 bases and J dropped 1 base, with 19 bases sitting between them. CDR1 and CDR2 from the germline V gene are SNHLY and FYNNEI. CDR3 sequence: CASTREVGVGNTEAFF. Here the CDR3 DNA reads TGTGCCAGCACCCGGGAGGTCGGGGTAGGGAACACTGAAGCTTTCTTT.

This clone was seen a handful of times. The chain is built from TRBV2 and TRBJ2-2; D call uncertain. In germline, CDR1 is SNHLY, CDR2 FYNNEI. Trimming took 6 bases from V and 10 from J, leaving 15 bases between them. This CDR3 is built from 13 residues. CDR3 sequence: CASRLLPDMELFF. DNA for the CDR3: TGTGCCAGCAGGCTCCTCCCTGACATGGAGCTGTTTTTT.

The chain uses TRBV2 and TRBJ2-2; 9 bases are a match to TRBD1. V shed 7 bases and J 4 bases; nucleotides not matched to a gene: 10. The V gene's germline CDR1 is SNHLY and CDR2 FYNNEI. The CDR3 is made up of 16 amino acids. CDR3 DNA: TGTGCCAGCACCAAGGGGACAGGGAGGGTCACCGGGGAGCTGTTTTTT. It yields the protein CASTKGTGRVTGELFF.

The rearrangement uses TRBV7-9 and TRBJ1-5; D call uncertain. The CDR3 has 14 residues. V was clipped by 4 bases and J by 2 bases, with 9 bases between them. Germline values: CDR1 SEHNR, CDR2 FQNEAQ (reference sequence). The DNA for the CDR3 is TGTGCCAGCAGCTCCGCGCGAGGCAATCAGCCCCAGCATTTT. It specifies CASSSARGNQPQHF.

V and J are TRBV6-5 and TRBJ1-1; TRBD1 is a possible D gene (5 bases). The CDR3 is 15 amino acids. Germline values: CDR1 MNHEY, CDR2 SVGAGI. V was cut by 7 bases and J by 5 bases, with 20 bases left in between. CDR3 DNA: TGTGCCAGCACCCCCGGGGGAAATATGCTAACTGAAGCTTTCTTT. Encoded protein: CASTPGGNMLTEAFF.

V is TRBV18 and J is TRBJ1-5; D unresolved. The germline V gene encodes CDR1 KGHSH and CDR2 LQKENI. This CDR3 contains 14 residues. The V gene lost 2 bases and the J gene lost 3 bases, with 8 bases spanning the gap. CDR3 nucleotide sequence: TGTGCCAGCTCACCAACAGCCTTCAATCAGCCCCAGCATTTT. Protein: CASSPTAFNQPQHF.

This sequence joins TRBV7-9 and TRBJ2-2; 8 bases match TRBD2. Germline V lookup: CDR1 SEHNR, CDR2 FQNEAQ (reference sequence). Trimming took 8 bases from V and 6 from J; bases not matched to a gene: 11. The CDR3 length is 15 residues. The CDR3 DNA reads TGTGCCAGCCTTGGAGTAGCGGGATGGGCCGGGGAGCTGTTTTTT. Translating gives CASLGVAGWAGELFF.

V and J are TRBV7-2 and TRBJ2-7; 10 positions match TRBD1. CDR3 length: 14 residues. J was trimmed by 8 bases and V by 1 base; bases with no gene match: 5. The germline V gene has CDR1 SGHTA and CDR2 FQGNSA. CDR3 amino acids: CASSLDGTGVKQYF. CDR3 bases: TGTGCCAGCAGCTTAGACGGGACAGGGGTCAAGCAGTACTTC.

The chain uses TRBV2 and TRBJ2-7; 9 bases align to TRBD1. There are 13 residues in the CDR3. Germline loops: CDR1 SNHLY, CDR2 FYNNEI. Germline trimming cut 6 bases from V and 5 bases from J; bases unmatched to any gene: 5. CDR3: CASRLTGGNEQYF. CDR3 coding DNA: TGTGCCAGCAGACTGACAGGGGGGAACGAGCAGTACTTC.

The rearrangement links TRBV5-1 to TRBJ1-2; TRBD1 might be the D (6 bases). Germline V CDR1 and CDR2: SGHRS, YFSETQ. This CDR3 is built from 13 residues. Trimming took 4 bases from V and 7 from J, leaving 14 bases between them. The CDR3 loop reads CASSPSGGAGYTF. The CDR3, as DNA: TGCGCCAGCAGCCCTTCCGGGGGGGCTGGCTACACCTTC.

The chain has TRBV2 and TRBJ1-4; D is unclear. Germline assignment: CDR1 SNHLY and CDR2 FYNNEI. V was pared by 3 bases and J by 5 bases, with 16 bases between. CDR3 length equals 16 residues. Written as DNA, the CDR3 is TGTGCCAGCAGTGAGCGGGCGCCCCAGTGGAATGAAAAACTGTTTTTT. This gives the protein CASSERAPQWNEKLFF.

CDR3 loop: CASSLRQGINEQFF. The CDR3 bases are TGTGCCAGCAGTTTACGACAGGGGATAAATGAGCAGTTCTTC. The chain has TRBV27 and TRBJ2-1, with TRBD1 matching over 8 bases. This CDR3 region has 14 residues. Trimming took 2 bases from V and 7 from J; bases not matched to a gene: 4. The germline CDR1 and CDR2 sequences are MNHEY and SMNVEV (reference sequence).

The sample holds a few counts of this clone. This chain joins TRBV28 and TRBJ1-4; a weak D match, TRBD1 (6 bases). Germline CDR1 MDHEN, CDR2 SYDVKM. V lost 3 bases, J lost 5 bases, and 16 bases lay in between. The length of the CDR3 is 16 residues. DNA for the CDR3: TGTGCCAGCAGTTTCCTAGGGGGGGTATCGAATGAAAAACTGTTTTTT. Protein sequence: CASSFLGGVSNEKLFF.

V usage is TRBV7-9 and J usage is TRBJ1-1, with D maybe TRBD1 (5 bases). The germline CDR1 and CDR2 sequences are SEHNR and FQNEAQ (reference sequence). Trimming shortened V by 1 base and J by 4 bases, and 10 bases separated the two germline ends. This CDR3 region has 14 residues. In nucleotides, the CDR3 is TGTGCCAGCAGCTTAGGGGGGGGTTCCACTGAAGCTTTCTTT. It translates to CASSLGGGSTEAFF.

The genes are TRBV28 and TRBJ2-7, with a weak D call TRBD1 (5 bases). Trimming took off 6 bases at V and 7 bases at J, with 22 bases between the two ends. Germline V gene lookup returns CDR1 MDHEN and CDR2 SYDVKM. This CDR3 has 15 residues. The chain's CDR3 is CASSLSHDRAWEQYF. CDR3 DNA: TGTGCCAGCAGCCTTTCCCACGACAGAGCTTGGGAGCAGTACTTC. Supplemented by reference TRBV28 and TRBJ2-7, the full variable domain reads DVKVTQSSRYLVKRTGEKVFLECVQDMDHENMFWYRQDPGLGLRLIYFSYDVKMKEKGDIPEGYSVSREKKERFSLILESASTNQTSMYLCASSLSHDRAWEQYFGPGTRLTVT.

The V and J genes are TRBV7-2 and TRBJ2-2; weak D call: TRBD2 (6 bases). Germline values: CDR1 SGHTA, CDR2 FQGNSA. The V end was cut by 2 bases, the J end by 5 bases, with 15 bases between. This CDR3 has 16 residues. For the CDR3, the DNA is TGTGCCAGCAGCTTACCCGCTGGACTAAATACCGGGGAGCTGTTTTTT. Amino acid sequence: CASSLPAGLNTGELFF.

The chain carries TRBV5-1 and TRBJ1-2; tentative D call: TRBD1 (6 bases). Trimming removed 3 bases from V and 5 bases from J, with 14 bases in between. CDR3 length: 14 amino acids. Germline CDR1 SGHRS, CDR2 YFSETQ. The CDR3 loop reads CASSSPGVGYGYTF. In nucleotides, the CDR3 is TGCGCCAGCAGCTCACCAGGGGTCGGGTATGGCTACACCTTC.

This chain uses TRBV4-1 with TRBJ2-3, with D possibly TRBD2 on 7 matching bases. Deletions cut 5 bases from V and 2 bases from J, with 17 bases between. Per the germline V gene, CDR1 is MGHRA and CDR2 is YSYEKL. The CDR3 covers 16 residues. In nucleotides, the CDR3 is TGCGCCAGCAGCGGGGGGGCGCGGAGTCTCACAGATACGCAGTATTTT. Protein sequence: CASSGGARSLTDTQYF.

This clone was detected a few times. The CDR3 protein is CASSSHGQGPETQYF. CDR3 bases: TGTGCCAGCAGCTCCCACGGACAGGGGCCAGAGACCCAGTACTTC. The V call is TRBV11-3, the J call TRBJ2-5, with 9 nucleotides matching TRBD1. Looked up from germline, CDR1 is SGHNT and CDR2 is YENEEA. The CDR3 is 15 amino acids. The V and J ends lost 4 bases and 4 bases, in that order; junction bases with no gene match: 7.

V is TRBV28 and J is TRBJ2-7, with D perhaps matching TRBD1 (6 bases). V was cut by 3 bases and J by 4 bases, with 19 bases left in between. Per the germline V gene, CDR1 is MDHEN and CDR2 is SYDVKM. This CDR3 region has 16 residues. CDR3 nucleotides: TGTGCCAGCAGTTTGAACATTATTAGGGGGATGTACGAGCAGTACTTC. Its protein product is CASSLNIIRGMYEQYF.

J is TRBJ1-2 and V is TRBV29-1; D may be TRBD1 (5 bases). Trimming removed 4 bases at V and 7 bases at J, with 16 bases between. The CDR3 runs 13 residues. Germline CDR1 and CDR2: SQVTM and ANQGSEA. The CDR3 DNA reads as TGCAGCGTTGGGGTCCCGGGGGGAAGTGGCTACACCTTC. The encoded protein is CSVGVPGGSGYTF.

This rearrangement joins TRBV19 to TRBJ2-5; D might be TRBD2 (6 bases). The germline CDR1 and CDR2 sequences are LNHDA and SQIVND (reference sequence). The CDR3 is 13 amino acids. Trimming removed 3 bases from V and 5 bases from J, with 10 bases in between. CDR3 in DNA: TGTGCCAGTAGTATGAGCCGGGGGGAGACCCAGTACTTC. Protein: CASSMSRGETQYF.

To note about this clone: One end of the junction fails to match germline, which may point to a read error. The chain joins TRBV7-9 to TRBJ2-7; D remains ambiguous. Germline-derived CDR1 and CDR2 are SEHNR and FQNEAQ (reference sequence). The CDR3 runs to 16 residues. CDR3 DNA sequence: TGTTCCAGCAGTCGCCCACAAACCAATCCTTCCTACGAGCAGTACTTC. Residues: CSSSRPQTNPSYEQYF.